This T cell receptor beta chain was identified during a study of blood T cell repertoires in COVID-19. Study as a whole: Specimens from acute and convalescent COVID-19 originated in the United States, Italy and Spain. T cells, B-cell-depleted T cells, or PBMCs supplied cDNA or gDNA.

Methods used by the authors: Amplification of reference gene primers was used by the study to estimate nucleated cell counts. Here immunoSEQ multiplex PCR was the method, and the copy in TCRdb shows in-frame clones only, minus some. The V and J calls and clone size are taken from that table; D and trimming were inferred from the DNA. Altogether about 64,000 clones are present, around 90% being singletons, with the ten largest covering about 9.1%. The CDR3 loop spans 14 amino acids. With 4 bases removed from V and 3 bases from J, the gap between germline ends came to 10 bases. Germline CDR1 is MDHEN and CDR2 is SYDVKM.

J is TRBJ2-1 and V is TRBV28; possible D gene TRBD2, 5 bases. This receptor was identified in a woman at least 80 years old with active COVID-19. The sequenced sample was peripheral blood. CDR3 residues: CASSSFGVYNEQFF. CDR3 coding DNA: TGTGCCAGCAGTTCCTTCGGGGTCTACAATGAGCAGTTCTTC. Full variable domain (rest looked up from reference TRBV28 and TRBJ2-1): DVKVTQSSRYLVKRTGEKVFLECVQDMDHENMFWYRQDPGLGLRLIYFSYDVKMKEKGDIPEGYSVSREKKERFSLILESASTNQTSMYLCASSSFGVYNEQFFGPGTRLTVL.